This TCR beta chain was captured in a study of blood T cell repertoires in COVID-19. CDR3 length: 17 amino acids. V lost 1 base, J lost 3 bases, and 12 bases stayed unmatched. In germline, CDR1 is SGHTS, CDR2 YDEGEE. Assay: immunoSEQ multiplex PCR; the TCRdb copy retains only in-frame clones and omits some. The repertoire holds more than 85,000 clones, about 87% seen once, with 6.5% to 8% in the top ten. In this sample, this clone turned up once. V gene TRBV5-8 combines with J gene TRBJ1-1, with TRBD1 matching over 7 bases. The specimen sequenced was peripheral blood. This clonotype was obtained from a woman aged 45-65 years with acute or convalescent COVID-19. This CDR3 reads CASSLIHLTGDDTEAFF. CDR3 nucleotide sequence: TGTGCCAGCAGCTTGATCCACTTAACAGGGGACGACACTGAAGCTTTCTTT.